Detailed here is one TCR beta chain. The CDR3 length is 21 residues. V gave up 2 bases and J gave up 6 bases; unmatched junction bases: 19. Enrolment of Seattle patients took place during active infection, and they were followed longitudinally. In the original analysis: Cell counts per sample came from amplifying reference gene primers. The method was immunoSEQ multiplex PCR; TCRdb's version includes in-frame clones alone and lacks a portion of them. V, J and clone size are taken as reported in that table, and D and trimming were inferred from the DNA itself. Of more than 300,000 clones in the sample, about 87% were seen once. The sample belongs to a study of blood T cell repertoires in COVID-19. Study background: Researchers got acute and convalescent COVID-19 samples from the United States, Italy and Spain. T cells, B-cell-depleted T cells, or PBMCs provided the cDNA or gDNA that served as material.

This sequence was found in a woman aged 45-65 years with COVID-19, enrolled during active disease. Material: peripheral blood. The chain has TRBV23-1 and TRBJ2-7, with 16 bases fitting TRBD2. TRBV23-1 is assigned to the ORF class and has an uncertain function. The DNA for the CDR3 is TGCGCCAGCAGTCAACGAGGGACTAGCGGGAGGGTTGTATGCCCTGACGTCGAGCAGTACTTC. This gives the protein CASSQRGTSGRVVCPDVEQYF.